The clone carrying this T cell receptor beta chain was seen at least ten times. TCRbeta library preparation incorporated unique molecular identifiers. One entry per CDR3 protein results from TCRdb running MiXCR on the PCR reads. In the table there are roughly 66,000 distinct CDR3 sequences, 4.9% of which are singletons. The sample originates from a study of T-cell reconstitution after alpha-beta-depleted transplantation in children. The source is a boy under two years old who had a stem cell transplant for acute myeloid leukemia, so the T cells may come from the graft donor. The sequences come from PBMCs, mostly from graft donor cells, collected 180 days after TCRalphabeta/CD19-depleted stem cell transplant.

In DNA form, the CDR3 reads TGTGCCAGCAGGATAACCGGGACAGAAAAACCCCTCCACTTT. It yields the protein CASRITGTEKPLHF. This chain links TRBV5-8 with TRBJ1-6; 7 bases map to TRBD1. From germline, CDR1 is SGHTS and CDR2 YDEGEE. The CDR3 contains 14 residues. The ends lost 5 bases at V and 12 bases at J; junction bases unmatched: 11.